This T cell receptor beta chain was captured in a study of somatic mutations in cytotoxic T cells in rheumatoid arthritis. Study-wide background: After diagnosis, patient blood (about 30 ml EDTA) was drawn right away, before any treatment was given. The researchers flow-sorted some T-cell populations stained with V beta antibodies and got nearly 100% purity, and these included V beta1+ cells sequenced for TCRB.

Germline-derived CDR1 and CDR2 are MGHRA and YSYEKL. The CDR3 is 14 amino acids. Original data processing: Published virus-specific TCRB sequences matched only a few of the patient CD8+ clones exceeding 1%. Only in-frame clones appear in the TCRdb table, and some are missing; sequencing was by immunoSEQ multiplex PCR. The DNA gave D and trimming, while V, J and clone size come from that table. Of about 3,400 clones in the sample, over 80% were seen once. Regarding this clone: One end of the junction does not line up with germline, which may come from a read error.

This clonotype originated in a man aged 50 to 60 with rheumatoid arthritis. The V gene is TRBV4-1, the J gene TRBJ2-2; 8 nucleotides agree with TRBD2. The specimen sequenced was CD8+ T cells sorted from blood. The CDR3 protein is CASSYGGEPGELFF. The CDR3 DNA reads TGTGCCAGCAGCTACGGGGGGGAACCCGGGGAGCTGTTTTTT.